These T cell receptor beta chains were read from a single sample in a study of blood T cells in healthy people across ages. MiXCR was run by TCRdb on the 5' RACE reads, yielding one entry per CDR3 protein. The repertoire holds 1 million to 1.2 million distinct CDR3 sequences, with roughly two fifths as singletons. Specimen: blood. These receptors came from a man between 18 and 29 years old in good health. CDR3s include the opening cysteine and the closing phenylalanine or tryptophan. Fields, in order: CDR3 protein, V gene, D gene, J gene. D genes are given only for firm matches.

CDR3aa: CSARDRWSSYNEQFF
v_gene: TRBV20-1
d_gene: -
j_gene: TRBJ2-1

CDR3aa: CASSEYGRKGSYTF
v_gene: TRBV6-1
d_gene: -
j_gene: TRBJ1-2

CDR3aa: CATMGGGNNEQFF
v_gene: TRBV12-3/TRBV12-4
d_gene: TRBD2
j_gene: TRBJ2-1

CDR3aa: CASTQTWGAGGYISYGYTF
v_gene: TRBV12-3/TRBV12-4
d_gene: TRBD1
j_gene: TRBJ1-2

CDR3aa: CASSQVTVPNEQYF
v_gene: TRBV4-3
d_gene: -
j_gene: -

CDR3aa: CASSLNPQGRGEAFF
v_gene: TRBV7-3
d_gene: -
j_gene: TRBJ1-1

CDR3aa: CASSFTGGNNEQFF
v_gene: TRBV5-1
d_gene: -
j_gene: TRBJ2-1

CDR3aa: CASSEFPRALDASALAYNEQFF
v_gene: TRBV6-1
d_gene: -
j_gene: TRBJ2-1

CDR3aa: CASSPGQGPNDQFF
v_gene: TRBV12-3/TRBV12-4
d_gene: TRBD1
j_gene: TRBJ2-1

CDR3aa: CASSLAPTDKEQFF
v_gene: TRBV7-9
d_gene: -
j_gene: TRBJ2-1

CDR3aa: CASSPRGQGTSGYTF
v_gene: TRBV28
d_gene: TRBD1
j_gene: TRBJ1-2

CDR3aa: CASSLRGSGGSEQFF
v_gene: TRBV12-3/TRBV12-4
d_gene: -
j_gene: TRBJ2-1

CDR3aa: CSAHGQGDEQYF
v_gene: TRBV20-1
d_gene: TRBD1
j_gene: TRBJ2-7

CDR3aa: CASSASRGAVYNEQFF
v_gene: TRBV2
d_gene: -
j_gene: TRBJ2-1

CDR3aa: CASSSELTGTNEQFF
v_gene: TRBV7-9
d_gene: -
j_gene: TRBJ2-1

CDR3aa: CSAIRQGETQYF
v_gene: TRBV20-1
d_gene: -
j_gene: TRBJ2-5

CDR3aa: CSAYPTGITEAFF
v_gene: TRBV20-1
d_gene: -
j_gene: TRBJ1-1

CDR3aa: CASKGQDTGELFF
v_gene: TRBV6-6
d_gene: -
j_gene: TRBJ2-2

CDR3aa: CASSPNTLLTEAFF
v_gene: TRBV9
d_gene: -
j_gene: TRBJ1-1

CDR3aa: CASSLRYQHGQGTDYTF
v_gene: TRBV12-3/TRBV12-4
d_gene: TRBD1
j_gene: TRBJ1-2

CDR3aa: CASSLQVPTDTLYF
v_gene: TRBV27
d_gene: -
j_gene: TRBJ2-3

CDR3aa: CASSLSRAQDNEQFF
v_gene: TRBV27
d_gene: -
j_gene: TRBJ2-1

CDR3aa: CASSQWTAPIKLFF
v_gene: TRBV4-3
d_gene: -
j_gene: TRBJ1-4

CDR3aa: CASSFSAPQAGDTEAFF
v_gene: TRBV27
d_gene: -
j_gene: TRBJ1-1

CDR3aa: CAGSLAQLNTEAFF
v_gene: TRBV7-2
d_gene: -
j_gene: TRBJ1-1

CDR3aa: CSSWGTEAFF
v_gene: TRBV29-1
d_gene: -
j_gene: TRBJ1-1

CDR3aa: CASGPASYGYTF
v_gene: TRBV10-2
d_gene: -
j_gene: TRBJ1-2

CDR3aa: CATSRDSVVAVAPYSYEQYF
v_gene: TRBV15
d_gene: -
j_gene: TRBJ2-7

CDR3aa: CASSQAVQANTEAFF
v_gene: TRBV4-3
d_gene: -
j_gene: TRBJ1-1

CDR3aa: CASSSIYGYTF
v_gene: TRBV7-2
d_gene: -
j_gene: TRBJ1-2

CDR3aa: CSTSPDKRNQPQHF
v_gene: TRBV20-1
d_gene: -
j_gene: TRBJ1-5

CDR3aa: CASSLGPTSGVTGELFF
v_gene: TRBV7-9
d_gene: -
j_gene: TRBJ2-2

CDR3aa: CASSLSRAELYGYTF
v_gene: TRBV4-2
d_gene: -
j_gene: TRBJ1-2

CDR3aa: CASSLAYRGEGADTQYF
v_gene: TRBV5-1
d_gene: TRBD1
j_gene: TRBJ2-3

CDR3aa: CASSLTLGNYGYTF
v_gene: TRBV27
d_gene: -
j_gene: TRBJ1-2

CDR3aa: CASSPNVRGTSTDTQYF
v_gene: TRBV4-3
d_gene: -
j_gene: TRBJ2-3

CDR3aa: CASGQTQGAEEAFF
v_gene: TRBV12-3/TRBV12-4
d_gene: TRBD1
j_gene: TRBJ1-1

CDR3aa: CASETGTFKGETQYF
v_gene: TRBV27
d_gene: TRBD1
j_gene: -

CDR3aa: CSASGAADYGYTF
v_gene: TRBV20-1
d_gene: -
j_gene: TRBJ1-2

CDR3aa: CASSLVLLAGSTDTQYF
v_gene: TRBV5-5
d_gene: TRBD2
j_gene: TRBJ2-3

CDR3aa: CASSKNQGADEQYF
v_gene: TRBV25-1
d_gene: TRBD1
j_gene: TRBJ2-7

CDR3aa: CASSQDWAGQAYGYTF
v_gene: TRBV14
d_gene: TRBD1
j_gene: TRBJ1-2

CDR3aa: CASSVGAGEGTDTQYF
v_gene: TRBV9
d_gene: -
j_gene: TRBJ2-3

CDR3aa: CASRIEDNEQFF
v_gene: TRBV19
d_gene: -
j_gene: TRBJ2-1

CDR3aa: CASSLPVNEQFF
v_gene: TRBV7-2
d_gene: -
j_gene: TRBJ2-1

CDR3aa: CASSPNVISGLDTGELFF
v_gene: TRBV18
d_gene: -
j_gene: TRBJ2-2